A single sample is the source of the 12 T cell receptor beta chains below, sequenced in a study of OX40 agonist ivuxolimab in advanced cancers. Method: immunoSEQ multiplex PCR; TCRdb's copy keeps in-frame clones and lacks some. This sample has about 80,000 clones, with around 87% found just once. Sequenced material: CD4+ or CD8+ T cells sorted from blood, taken in a trial of the OX40 agonist ivuxolimab. Receptors originate from an adult with an advanced solid tumor such as melanoma, head and neck, liver or kidney cancer.

This chain joins TRBV4-2 and TRBJ1-3; weak D call: TRBD1 (6 bases). Trimming took off 4 bases at V and 0 bases at J, with 22 bases between the two ends. Germline CDR1 LGHNA, CDR2 YNFKEQ. The CDR3 covers 19 residues. As DNA, the CDR3 is TGTGCCAGCAGCCGCCAGGGGCCAGGGAGATATAGCTCTGGAAACACCATATATTTT. It codes for CASSRQGPGRYSSGNTIYF.

The sample holds a few counts of this clone. This chain uses TRBV6-1 with TRBJ1-6; perhaps TRBD1 as D (6 bases). Per the germline V gene, CDR1 is MNHNS and CDR2 is SASEGT. The length of the CDR3 is 15 residues. V was pared by 4 bases and J by 4 bases, with 11 bases between. The chain's CDR3 is CASSGQETYNSPLHF. DNA of the CDR3: TGTGCCAGCAGTGGACAGGAGACATATAATTCACCCCTCCACTTT.

This clone has just a few counts. The rearrangement links TRBV10-3 to TRBJ1-2; D gene uncertain. CDR3 length: 13 residues. Trimming shortened V by 4 bases and J by 0 bases, and 6 bases separated the two germline ends. Germline V gene data show CDR1 as ENHRY and CDR2 as SYGVKD. CDR3 nucleotides: TGTGCCATCAGTGTGGACCCTAACTATGGCTACACCTTC. Translation: CAISVDPNYGYTF.

The genes are TRBV18 and TRBJ2-2, with D possibly matching TRBD2 (5 bases). Trimming pared 3 bases from V and 3 bases from J, leaving 14 bases between. Germline V CDR1 and CDR2: KGHSH, LQKENI. This CDR3 region has 16 residues. The CDR3 region is CASSPRAPQDTGELFF. In DNA, the CDR3 is TGTGCCAGCTCACCGAGGGCCCCGCAAGACACCGGGGAGCTGTTTTTT.

The chain couples TRBV4-2 to TRBJ1-2; the match to TRBD1 covers 7 bases. The CDR3 sequence is 15 residues long. Germline assignment: CDR1 LGHNA and CDR2 YNFKEQ. V was pared by 0 bases and J by 4 bases, with 5 bases of the junction left unmatched. CDR3 nucleotide sequence: TGTGCCAGCAGCCAAGATAAAGGGGGCGGCTATGGCTACACCTTC. This gives the protein CASSQDKGGGYGYTF.

J is TRBJ2-1 and V is TRBV5-6; TRBD2 matches 7 bases. Germline V gene sequence: CDR1 SGHDT, CDR2 YYEEEE. The CDR3 runs 16 residues. J lost 5 bases, V lost 1 base, and 9 bases had no gene match. The CDR3 spells CASSLFLADVDNEQFF. DNA for the CDR3: TGTGCCAGCAGCTTGTTCCTAGCGGACGTAGACAATGAGCAGTTCTTC.

The chain recombines TRBV7-2 with TRBJ2-5, with D perhaps matching TRBD1 or TRBD2 (5 bases each). The germline gives CDR1 SGHTA, CDR2 FQGNSA. The CDR3 consists of 15 residues. V lost 5 bases, J lost 2 bases, and 15 bases lay in between. The CDR3 reads CASSRWGGLQETQYF. CDR3 in DNA: TGTGCCAGCAGCCGGTGGGGCGGACTGCAAGAGACCCAGTACTTC.

V gene TRBV19 combines with J gene TRBJ1-6; D unresolved. Per germline, CDR1 LNHDA and CDR2 SQIVND (reference sequence). CDR3 size: 12 residues. V lost 6 bases, J lost 13 bases, and 13 bases lay in between. This chain's CDR3 is CASSARPGPLHF. The CDR3 DNA reads TGTGCCAGTAGCGCCCGCCCGGGGCCCCTCCACTTT. The complete variable domain, with remaining parts taken from reference TRBV19 and TRBJ1-6, reads DGGITQSPKYLFRKEGQNVTLSCEQNLNHDAMYWYRQDPGQGLRLIYYSQIVNDFQKGDIAEGYSVSREKKESFPLTVTSAQKNPTAFYLCASSARPGPLHFGNGTRLTVT.

This clone has ten or more counts. The V and J genes are TRBV6-1 and TRBJ2-7; D perhaps matches TRBD1 (6 bases). From germline, CDR1 is MNHNS and CDR2 SASEGT. This CDR3 is 13 amino acids long. Trimming cost V 3 bases and J 9 bases, with 15 bases left between them. CDR3 nucleotide sequence: TGTGCCAGCAGTGATCGGGACAAAAAAATGCAGTACTTC. Encoded protein: CASSDRDKKMQYF.

The V call is TRBV7-9, the J call TRBJ1-2; D may be TRBD1 (6 bases). This CDR3 contains 16 residues. Trimming took off 6 bases at V and 3 bases at J, with 20 bases between the two ends. CDR1 is SEHNR, CDR2 FQNEAQ, per germline (reference sequence). This chain's CDR3 is CASRPGAREGDYGYTF. CDR3 sequence (DNA): TGTGCCAGCAGACCCGGGGCGAGGGAGGGGGACTATGGCTACACCTTC.

This clone was observed once. The rearrangement joins TRBV11-1 to TRBJ1-1; D ambiguous. Germline CDR1 is SGHAT and CDR2 is FQDESV (reference sequence). This CDR3 contains 12 residues. The V and J ends lost 6 bases and 6 bases respectively, with 11 bases between them. The DNA for the CDR3 is TGTGCCAGCAGGGTGGAGGAAGCTGAAGCTTTCTTT. It is translated as CASRVEEAEAFF.

The chain has TRBV4-2 and TRBJ1-4; D is perhaps TRBD1 (6 bases). The V end lost 8 bases, the J end lost 8 bases, and 21 bases lay between the germline ends. The CDR3 consists of 15 residues. Germline loops: CDR1 LGHNA, CDR2 YNFKEQ. This CDR3 reads CASGVVGAGEEKLFF. Here the CDR3 DNA reads TGTGCCAGCGGGGTGGTGGGGGCAGGGGAGGAAAAACTGTTTTTT.